The 21 T cell receptor beta chains in this list originate from one sample, sequenced in a study of T cells in Graves' hyperthyroidism and ophthalmopathy. TCR beta CDR3 sequences were amplified from RNA transcripts. When the TCR CDR3 underwent first-round RT-PCR, the HTBI primer set was used. From the multiplex PCR reads, TCRdb called clonotypes with MiXCR, one entry per CDR3 protein. The data show 660,000 or so distinct CDR3 sequences, less than 25% seen once. Sequenced input: blood. Receptors originate from a man aged 25-45 years with Graves' ophthalmopathy.

This clonotype was observed a handful of times. This rearrangement joins TRBV29-1 to TRBJ2-1, with 7 bases fitting TRBD1. Germline V CDR1 and CDR2: SQVTM, ANQGSEA. Unmatched junction bases numbered 0, after V lost 4 bases and J lost 3 bases. This CDR3 is built from 12 residues. CDR3 bases: TGCAGCGTTGGGGACAGCTACAATGAGCAGTTCTTC. Translating gives CSVGDSYNEQFF.

This rearrangement joins TRBV2 to TRBJ1-1; tentative D call: TRBD1 (6 bases). The CDR3 has 14 residues. V was pared by 6 bases and J by 4 bases, with 15 bases between. Per germline, CDR1 SNHLY and CDR2 FYNNEI. CDR3 region: CASRALRGATEAFF. DNA of the CDR3: TGTGCCAGCAGAGCCTTAAGGGGGGCCACTGAAGCTTTCTTT. The full variable domain, its missing parts supplied by reference TRBV2 and TRBJ1-1, is EPEVTQTPSHQVTQMGQEVILRCVPISNHLYFYWYRQILGQKVEFLVSFYNNEISEKSEIFDDQFSVERPDGSNFTLKIRSTKLEDSAMYFCASRALRGATEAFFGQGTRLTVV.

This clonotype was seen many times. This chain uses TRBV6-1 with TRBJ1-1, with 8 bases that match TRBD1. CDR1 MNHNS and CDR2 SASEGT come from the germline V gene. With 8 bases clipped from V and 2 bases from J, the junction kept 4 bases outside the gene matches. The CDR3 totals 13 residues. The CDR3 is CASDRGPNTEAFF. CDR3 nucleotides: TGTGCCAGCGACAGGGGCCCTAACACTGAAGCTTTCTTT.

The genes are TRBV24-1 and TRBJ2-2, with D hard to call. This CDR3 is built from 14 residues. With 7 bases removed from V and 9 bases from J, the gap between germline ends came to 17 bases. The germline CDR1 and CDR2 sequences are KGHDR and SFDVKD. CDR3 bases: TGTGCCACCAGCCCGGGTCGAGAAACCAGGGAGCTGTTTTTT. This sequence encodes CATSPGRETRELFF.

This clonotype occurred many times. The chain uses TRBV20-1 and TRBJ2-1, with 10 bases that match TRBD2. Germline CDR1 and CDR2: DFQATT and SNEGSKA (reference sequence). V shed 2 bases, J shed 9 bases, and the junction held 10 bases outside the gene matches. The CDR3 covers 15 residues. The CDR3 nucleotides are TGCAGTGCTAGACTAGCGGGAGCGGGCGTAGGTGAGCAGTTCTTC. It is translated as CSARLAGAGVGEQFF.

The V gene is TRBV28, the J gene TRBJ2-7; 9 positions match TRBD2. Germline V gene sequence: CDR1 MDHEN, CDR2 SYDVKM. The CDR3 is 12 residues long. The V and J ends lost 7 bases and 6 bases, in that order; junction bases with no gene match: 4. DNA for the CDR3: TGTGCCAGCACCGTACTAGCGGGCGAGCAGTACTTC. It encodes CASTVLAGEQYF.

The chain is built from TRBV11-2 and TRBJ2-7; D gene unclear. V lost 3 bases, J lost 5 bases, and 11 bases lay in between. Germline V gives CDR1 SGHAT, CDR2 FQNNGV. The CDR3 has 13 amino acids. The CDR3 spells CASSFEITHEQYF. DNA for the CDR3: TGTGCCAGCAGCTTCGAAATTACCCACGAGCAGTACTTC.

The chain links TRBV27 to TRBJ1-4; D unclear. Germline V CDR1 and CDR2: MNHEY, SMNVEV (reference sequence). Between the trimmed V and J ends, which lost 5 bases and 0 bases, there was a span of 7 bases. The CDR3 length is 14 residues. This CDR3 reads CASSPLATNEKLFF. The CDR3 DNA reads TGTGCCAGCAGTCCCCTAGCAACTAATGAAAAACTGTTTTTT.

This clonotype was found many times. The chain employs TRBV18 and TRBJ1-1; D is perhaps TRBD1 (6 bases). This CDR3 spans 16 amino acids. The germline gives CDR1 KGHSH, CDR2 LQKENI. Trimming stripped 3 bases from V and 2 bases from J, with 16 bases between. CDR3 amino acids: CASSPQGGFGNTEAFF. In DNA, the CDR3 is TGTGCCAGCTCACCTCAAGGGGGGTTCGGTAACACTGAAGCTTTCTTT.

The chain recombines TRBV10-1 with TRBJ2-3; 10 bases agree with TRBD2. Germline loops: CDR1 WNHNN, CDR2 SYGVQD (reference sequence). J lost 5 bases, V lost 2 bases, and 13 bases had no gene match. The CDR3 length is 18 residues. DNA for the CDR3: TGCGCCAGCAGTGAGGTAGCGGGAGGCCCGTTGGTTAAAGATACGCAGTATTTT. This codes for CASSEVAGGPLVKDTQYF.

This chain connects TRBV4-3 to TRBJ2-7; 7 bases match TRBD1. CDR3 length: 15 amino acids. Germline lookup yields CDR1 LGHNA and CDR2 YSLEER. J gave up 6 bases and V 5 bases, and 13 bases lay outside the gene matches. The CDR3 sequence: CASSAQGDRGSEQYF. The DNA for the CDR3 is TGCGCCAGCAGCGCCCAGGGGGATAGGGGTTCCGAGCAGTACTTC.

The J gene is TRBJ2-5, the V gene TRBV5-1; TRBD1 aligns across 7 bases. Germline V CDR1 and CDR2: SGHRS, YFSETQ. J was trimmed by 2 bases and V by 4 bases; bases with no gene match: 8. This CDR3 comprises 15 residues. CDR3 DNA sequence: TGCGCCAGCAGCCTATATCCGGGACAGCAAGAGACCCAGTACTTC. Translated: CASSLYPGQQETQYF.

V and J are TRBV10-3 and TRBJ2-3; D may be TRBD2 (7 bases). The length of the CDR3 is 15 residues. The V end lost 4 bases, the J end lost 5 bases, and 16 bases lay between the germline ends. Germline-derived CDR1 and CDR2 are ENHRY and SYGVKD. The CDR3 bases are TGTGCCATCAGTGGCGGGAGTAGGGGGGGAGATACGCAGTATTTT. Protein: CAISGGSRGGDTQYF.

This clonotype has more than one count but fewer than ten. The J gene is TRBJ2-3, the V gene TRBV29-1, with no clear D. The CDR3 loop spans 13 amino acids. Trimming cost V 5 bases and J 0 bases, with 9 bases left between them. CDR1 is SQVTM, CDR2 ANQGSEA, per germline. The CDR3: CSVHTLSTDTQYF. The DNA of the CDR3 is TGCAGCGTTCACACCTTAAGCACAGATACGCAGTATTTT.

The chain employs TRBV6-1 and TRBJ1-5; D ambiguous. Trimming took 2 bases from V and 7 from J, leaving 6 bases between them. Germline CDR1 and CDR2: MNHNS and SASEGT. This CDR3 comprises 12 residues. CDR3 residues: CASSETNQPQHF. CDR3 in DNA: TGTGCCAGCAGTGAAACGAACCAGCCCCAGCATTTT.

This sequence joins TRBV20-1 and TRBJ2-1, with unresolved D. Germline V gene sequence: CDR1 DFQATT, CDR2 SNEGSKA (reference sequence). The CDR3 is 15 residues long. The V and J ends lost 3 bases and 0 bases respectively, with 12 bases between them. The CDR3 DNA sequence: TGCAGTGCTAGTCCTGGCGGATACTCCTACAATGAGCAGTTCTTC. Residues: CSASPGGYSYNEQFF.

This chain connects TRBV7-9 to TRBJ2-7, with D perhaps being TRBD1 or TRBD2 (5 bases each). Germline-derived CDR1 and CDR2 are SEHNR and FQNEAQ (reference sequence). The CDR3 length is 14 residues. V lost 5 bases and J 3 bases, leaving 14 bases between the germline ends. In DNA form, the CDR3 reads TGTGCCAGCAGCGGGCCGGGACCTCGCTACGAGCAGTACTTC. Residues: CASSGPGPRYEQYF.

This clonotype has ten or more counts. The rearrangement uses TRBV20-1 and TRBJ2-7; 13 bases agree with TRBD2. There are 15 residues in the CDR3. Looked up from germline, CDR1 is DFQATT and CDR2 is SNEGSKA (reference sequence). Losses at the gene ends were 4 bases for V and 7 bases for J; bases not matched to a gene: 10. CDR3 DNA: TGCAGTGCTATTTTACCGGGACTAGCGGGACGGGAGCAGTACTTC. This translates into CSAILPGLAGREQYF.

The chain employs TRBV9 and TRBJ2-7; D gene unclear. CDR3 size: 15 residues. The germline gives CDR1 SGDLS, CDR2 YYNGEE. Trimming cost V 0 bases and J 3 bases, with 13 bases left between them. The CDR3 reads CASSVAPELFYEQYF. In DNA form, the CDR3 reads TGTGCCAGCAGCGTAGCTCCTGAATTGTTCTACGAGCAGTACTTC.

This clonotype was observed at least ten times. The gene calls are TRBV28 and TRBJ2-1; 11 bases align to TRBD2. Germline V gives CDR1 MDHEN, CDR2 SYDVKM. The CDR3 is made up of 15 amino acids. The V and J ends lost 5 bases and 7 bases, in that order; junction bases with no gene match: 7. The CDR3 region is CASSVLAGDGNEQFF. The CDR3 DNA reads as TGTGCCAGCAGTGTACTAGCGGGAGACGGGAATGAGCAGTTCTTC. Filled out from reference TRBV28 and TRBJ2-1, the complete variable domain reads DVKVTQSSRYLVKRTGEKVFLECVQDMDHENMFWYRQDPGLGLRLIYFSYDVKMKEKGDIPEGYSVSREKKERFSLILESASTNQTSMYLCASSVLAGDGNEQFFGPGTRLTVL.

The chain carries TRBV7-9 and TRBJ2-2; tentatively, D is TRBD1 (5 bases). V gave up 5 bases and J gave up 6 bases, with 10 bases separating them. Germline loops: CDR1 SEHNR, CDR2 FQNEAQ (reference sequence). The CDR3 sequence is 13 residues long. CDR3 protein: CASSLRVPGELFF. The CDR3 nucleotides are TGTGCCAGCAGCCTCAGGGTGCCCGGGGAGCTGTTTTTT.